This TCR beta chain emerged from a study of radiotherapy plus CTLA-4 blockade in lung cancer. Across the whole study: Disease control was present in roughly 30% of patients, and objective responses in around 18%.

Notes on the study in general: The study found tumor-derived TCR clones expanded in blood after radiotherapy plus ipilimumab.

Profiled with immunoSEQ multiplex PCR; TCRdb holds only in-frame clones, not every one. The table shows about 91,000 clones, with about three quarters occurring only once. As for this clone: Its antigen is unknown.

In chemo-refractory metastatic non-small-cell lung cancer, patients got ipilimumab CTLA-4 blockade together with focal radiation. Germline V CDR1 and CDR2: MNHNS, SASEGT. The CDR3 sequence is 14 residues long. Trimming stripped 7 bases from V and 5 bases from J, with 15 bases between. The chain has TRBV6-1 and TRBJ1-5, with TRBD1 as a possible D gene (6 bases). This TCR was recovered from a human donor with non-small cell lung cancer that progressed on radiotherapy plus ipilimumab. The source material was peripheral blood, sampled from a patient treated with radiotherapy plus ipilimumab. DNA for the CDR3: TGTGCCAGCACCCGCGGGGGCGGAGATCAGCCCCAGCATTTT. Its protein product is CASTRGGGDQPQHF.